One sample yielded the 25 T cell receptor beta chains listed below, sequenced in a study of cytomegalovirus exposure and HLA in healthy donors. The study ran its PCR with 60 Vbeta and 13 Jbeta primers. Produced via immunoSEQ multiplex PCR; TCRdb's table is partial and in-frame only. The sample includes more than 85,000 clones, over 60% of them seen just once. Sample: PBMCs. The receptors were gathered from a female donor in good health and CMV-seronegative.

The chain links TRBV5-4 to TRBJ2-1, with 9 bases aligning to TRBD2. Germline V gene data show CDR1 as SGHNT and CDR2 as YYREEE (reference sequence). The CDR3 is 17 residues long. V was clipped by 5 bases and J by 2 bases; unmatched bases: 11. CDR3 protein: CASRYRLAAGAYNEQFF. The DNA of the CDR3 is TGTGCCAGCAGATACCGACTAGCGGCCGGGGCCTACAATGAGCAGTTCTTC.

The DNA of the CDR3 is TGTGCCAGCAGCGTAGATCGGGGTTCCTCTGGGGCCAACGTCCTGACTTTC. Amino acid sequence: CASSVDRGSSGANVLTF. This chain joins TRBV9 and TRBJ2-6; D might be TRBD2 (5 bases). The CDR3 runs 17 residues. V shed 0 bases and J shed 0 bases, with 10 bases lying between them. Germline V gene data show CDR1 as SGDLS and CDR2 as YYNGEE.

This chain's CDR3 is CAWSTGRRGPQHF. In DNA form, the CDR3 reads TGTGCCTGGAGTACAGGGCGTAGGGGGCCCCAGCATTTT. The chain combines TRBV30 with TRBJ1-5; tentatively, D is TRBD1 (6 bases). Per germline, CDR1 GTSNPN and CDR2 SVGIG (reference sequence). This CDR3 is built from 13 residues. V was clipped by 2 bases and J by 9 bases, with 14 bases between them.

V is TRBV12-5 and J is TRBJ2-3, with TRBD2 identical over 8 bases. The J segment lost 8 bases and the V segment lost 2 bases, leaving 3 bases of the junction unmatched. In germline, CDR1 is LGHNT, CDR2 FRNRAP. This CDR3 is built from 13 residues. The CDR3 sequence is CASGLTSGGTQYF. The CDR3 DNA is TGTGCTAGTGGTTTGACAAGCGGGGGTACGCAGTATTTT.

In DNA, the CDR3 is TGTGCCAGCAGCAAACCGGGACAGGCTGGGTACGAGCAGTACTTC. Its translation is CASSKPGQAGYEQYF. The gene calls are TRBV21-1 and TRBJ2-7; the tabulated D call, TRBD1, remains unverified against the DNA. TRBV21-1 is shown as a pseudogene. The CDR3 length is 15 residues.

In this sample, this clone turned up once. The genes are TRBV4-3 and TRBJ1-1; D is unclear. The CDR3 consists of 16 residues. V gave up 3 bases and J gave up 2 bases, with 16 bases separating them. Germline CDR1 and CDR2: LGHNA and YSLEER. The CDR3 region is CASSQVPAEGNTEAFF. CDR3 DNA: TGCGCCAGCAGCCAGGTTCCGGCCGAGGGAAACACTGAAGCTTTCTTT.

The V and J genes are TRBV15 and TRBJ2-2, with 8 bases matching TRBD2. With V trimmed by 1 base and J by 2 bases, 9 bases remained unmatched. CDR3 length: 18 residues. Per germline, CDR1 LNHNV and CDR2 YYDKDF (reference sequence). This chain's CDR3 is CATSRARAGTRNTGELFF. In DNA, the CDR3 is TGTGCCACCAGCAGAGCCCGGGCCGGGACTAGAAACACCGGGGAGCTGTTTTTT.

The V and J genes are TRBV6-5 and TRBJ1-2, with unresolved D. CDR3 length: 12 amino acids. The germline V and J ends were trimmed by 6 bases and 4 bases, with 9 bases remaining between them. The germline V gene encodes CDR1 MNHEY and CDR2 SVGAGI. The CDR3 loop reads CASRETAYGYTF. The CDR3 DNA sequence: TGTGCCAGCAGGGAGACGGCCTATGGCTACACCTTC.

In the case of this clone: The same CDR3 also results from other DNA sequences found in this sample. The rearrangement joins TRBV9 to TRBJ2-7, with TRBD2 as a possible D gene (6 bases). There are 12 residues in the CDR3. The V end lost 4 bases, the J end lost 6 bases, and 11 bases lay between the germline ends. Germline values: CDR1 SGDLS, CDR2 YYNGEE. CDR3 bases: TGTGCCAGCAGCCTCTCCGGGGGCGAGCAGTACTTC. Protein product: CASSLSGGEQYF. Variable domain in full (rest from reference TRBV9 and TRBJ2-7): DSGVTQTPKHLITATGQRVTLRCSPRSGDLSVYWYQQSLDQGLQFLIQYYNGEERAKGNILERFSAQQFPDLHSELNLSSLELGDSALYFCASSLSGGEQYFGPGTRLTVT.

This clone was detected once. The chain recombines TRBV18 with TRBJ2-1; 9 nucleotides match TRBD1. Unmatched junction bases numbered 5, after V lost 3 bases and J lost 5 bases. CDR1 is KGHSH, CDR2 LQKENI, per germline. The CDR3 totals 15 residues. The CDR3 region is CASSPRTGVDNEQFF. The DNA of the CDR3 is TGTGCCAGCTCACCCAGGACAGGGGTGGACAATGAGCAGTTCTTC.

V gene TRBV7-6 combines with J gene TRBJ2-3; 15 bases are a match to TRBD2. Germline loops: CDR1 SGHVS, CDR2 FNYEAQ. After removal of 5 bases from V and 4 bases from J, the junction contained 7 bases not matched to a gene. The length of the CDR3 is 17 residues. As DNA, the CDR3 is TGTGCCAGCAGCGACGGACTAGCGGGAGGGCAGGCAGATACGCAGTATTTT. It specifies CASSDGLAGGQADTQYF.

This clone turned up a few times. The chain has TRBV11-1 and TRBJ2-7, with TRBD2 identical over 13 bases. This CDR3 is 16 amino acids long. The junction had 6 bases not matched to a gene; V was cut back by 5 bases and J by 2 bases. Germline V gives CDR1 SGHAT, CDR2 FQDESV (reference sequence). CDR3: CASSPRTSGGAYEQYF. In nucleotides, the CDR3 is TGTGCCAGCAGCCCCAGGACTAGCGGGGGAGCCTACGAGCAGTACTTC.

This chain connects TRBV2 to TRBJ2-7, with 8 bases that match TRBD1. V lost 6 bases, J lost 4 bases, and 8 bases stayed unmatched. This CDR3 comprises 14 residues. Germline values: CDR1 SNHLY, CDR2 FYNNEI. Written as DNA, the CDR3 is TGTGCCAGCAGACGGGACAGGTCTCTGTACGAGCAGTACTTC. This encodes CASRRDRSLYEQYF.

The V call is TRBV6-5, the J call TRBJ1-5; tentatively, D is TRBD1 (5 bases). With 3 bases removed from V and 0 bases from J, the gap between germline ends came to 12 bases. CDR3 size: 16 residues. The germline CDR1 and CDR2 sequences are MNHEY and SVGAGI. CDR3 protein: CASSYRWDSSNQPQHF. The CDR3 coding sequence is TGTGCCAGCAGTTATCGATGGGACTCTAGCAATCAGCCCCAGCATTTT.

The V gene is TRBV9, the J gene TRBJ2-3; D not certain. CDR1 and CDR2 from the germline V gene are SGDLS and YYNGEE. Between the trimmed V and J ends, which lost 0 bases and 2 bases, there was a span of 7 bases. There are 14 residues in the CDR3. Here the CDR3 DNA reads TGTGCCAGCAGCGTAGGCGGATACACAGATACGCAGTATTTT. The encoded protein is CASSVGGYTDTQYF.

The chain recombines TRBV6-5 with TRBJ2-7, with a tentative D call TRBD2 (5 bases). The V end was cut by 8 bases, the J end by 6 bases, with 20 bases between. Germline values: CDR1 MNHEY, CDR2 SVGAGI. The CDR3 totals 14 residues. The chain's CDR3 is CASRPGLGRGEQYF. CDR3 DNA sequence: TGTGCCAGCCGGCCCGGGCTAGGCCGGGGCGAGCAGTACTTC.

The chain is built from TRBV5-6 and TRBJ2-7; D might be TRBD1 (6 bases). This CDR3 contains 14 residues. The V gene's germline CDR1 is SGHDT and CDR2 YYEEEE. The V end was cut by 6 bases, the J end by 9 bases, with 22 bases between. CDR3 loop: CASTHAQTGSGQYF. CDR3 sequence (DNA): TGTGCCAGCACCCACGCACAGACAGGTTCAGGGCAGTACTTC. Combining the CDR3 with reference TRBV5-6 and TRBJ2-7 gives the whole variable domain DAGVTQSPTHLIKTRGQQVTLRCSPKSGHDTVSWYQQALGQGPQFIFQYYEEEERQRGNFPDRFSGHQFPNYSSELNVNALLLGDSALYLCASTHAQTGSGQYFGPGTRLTVT.

Regarding this clone: The same CDR3 can be traced to other DNA sequences in this sample. J is TRBJ1-1 and V is TRBV5-1; 8 bases are shared with TRBD1. Unmatched junction bases numbered 3, after V lost 0 bases and J lost 5 bases. The CDR3 runs 14 residues. Germline-derived CDR1 and CDR2 are SGHRS and YFSETQ. The CDR3 DNA reads TGCGCCAGCAGCTTGGCAGGGGGCTATACTGAAGCTTTCTTT. It is translated as CASSLAGGYTEAFF.

This clone has only a few counts. The chain employs TRBV6-4 and TRBJ2-3; 11 nucleotides line up with TRBD1. The germline CDR1 and CDR2 sequences are MRHNA and SNTAGT. The CDR3 spans 14 residues. The junction had 2 bases not matched to a gene; V was cut back by 5 bases and J by 4 bases. CDR3 DNA sequence: TGTGCCAGCAGTCTGGGACAGGGGGCAGATACGCAGTATTTT. It translates to CASSLGQGADTQYF.

V is TRBV6-5 and J is TRBJ1-2; 10 nucleotides align to TRBD1. The CDR3 is made up of 15 amino acids. The V and J ends lost 4 bases and 4 bases, in that order; junction bases with no gene match: 6. Germline CDR1 reads MNHEY; CDR2 reads SVGAGI. CDR3 residues: CASSWGTGDSYGYTF. CDR3 in DNA: TGTGCCAGCAGTTGGGGGACAGGGGATAGCTATGGCTACACCTTC.

V and J are TRBV29-1 and TRBJ1-1; possibly TRBD1 for D (5 bases). Trimming took off 3 bases at V and 5 bases at J, with 7 bases between the two ends. In germline, CDR1 is SQVTM, CDR2 ANQGSEA. The CDR3 loop spans 11 amino acids. CDR3 DNA sequence: TGCAGCGTTGATCGGGGGACTGAAGCTTTCTTT. This codes for CSVDRGTEAFF.

The rearrangement joins TRBV9 to TRBJ2-3; TRBD1 might be the D (6 bases). The CDR3 extends over 13 amino acids. Germline V lookup: CDR1 SGDLS, CDR2 YYNGEE. Between the trimmed V and J ends, which lost 7 bases and 2 bases, there was a span of 11 bases. CDR3 sequence (DNA): TGTGCCAGCGGGGGCCGTTACACAGATACGCAGTATTTT. It encodes CASGGRYTDTQYF.

The rearrangement uses TRBV18 and TRBJ2-7; 7 nucleotides agree with TRBD2. The J segment lost 1 base and the V segment lost 0 bases, leaving 6 bases of the junction unmatched. Germline V CDR1 and CDR2: KGHSH, LQKENI. This CDR3 comprises 16 residues. The CDR3 nucleotides are TGTGCCAGCTCACCACCGGGGCGGGAGCGTTCCTACGAGCAGTACTTC. This codes for CASSPPGRERSYEQYF.

This clone was detected only a few times. The rearrangement uses TRBV5-1 and TRBJ2-1; 8 nucleotides match TRBD2. The V segment lost 3 bases and the J segment 0 bases; nucleotides outside the gene matches: 5. The CDR3 spans 16 residues. The germline V gene encodes CDR1 SGHRS and CDR2 YFSETQ. Here the CDR3 reads CASSSQRGSSYNEQFF. The CDR3 DNA is TGCGCCAGCAGCTCCCAGCGGGGGAGCTCCTACAATGAGCAGTTCTTC.

J is TRBJ1-3 and V is TRBV7-2; D call uncertain. The CDR3 is 17 amino acids. V was shortened by 1 base and J by 0 bases, with 13 bases between the two germline ends. The germline V gene has CDR1 SGHTA and CDR2 FQGNSA. CDR3: CASSLVEDYSSGNTIYF. CDR3 sequence (DNA): TGTGCCAGCAGCTTAGTGGAGGACTACTCCTCTGGAAACACCATATATTTT.